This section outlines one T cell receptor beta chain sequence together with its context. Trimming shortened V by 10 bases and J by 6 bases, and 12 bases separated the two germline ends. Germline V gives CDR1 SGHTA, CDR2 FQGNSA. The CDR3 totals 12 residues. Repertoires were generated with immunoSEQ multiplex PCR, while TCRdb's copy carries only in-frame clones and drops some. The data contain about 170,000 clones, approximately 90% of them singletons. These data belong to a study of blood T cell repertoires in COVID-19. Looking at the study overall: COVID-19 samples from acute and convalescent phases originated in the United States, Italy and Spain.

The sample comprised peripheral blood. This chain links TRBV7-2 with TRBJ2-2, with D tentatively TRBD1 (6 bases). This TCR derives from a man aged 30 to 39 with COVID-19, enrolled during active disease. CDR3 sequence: CAIREGAGELFF. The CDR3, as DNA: TGTGCCATCAGAGAGGGGGCCGGGGAGCTGTTTTTT.